These 20 T cell receptor beta chains originate from one sample sequenced in a study of CD8+CD57+ T cells in acquired aplastic anemia. Investigators profiled TCR beta VDJ and CDR3 from genomic DNA template. TCRdb reprocessed the reads via MiXCR and lists one record per CDR3 protein. Seen here are 200,000 to 300,000 distinct CDR3 sequences, approximately 50% observed once, and the top ten hold 6.5% to 10%. An expansion of CD8+CD57+ cells by flow cytometry had been shown in patients chosen for sequencing. The sequencing sample was made of sorted CD4+, CD8+, or CD8+CD57+ T cells (not recorded which) from PBMCs. Source of these receptors: a human donor with aplastic anemia.

This clonotype has just a few counts. This rearrangement joins TRBV6-4 to TRBJ2-1; TRBD2 matches 9 bases. V gave up 3 bases and J gave up 10 bases; unmatched junction bases: 19. CDR1 is MRHNA and CDR2 is SNTAGT in the germline V gene. This CDR3 comprises 18 residues. CDR3 loop: CASSEFPTIPAGGREQFF. DNA for the CDR3: TGTGCCAGCAGTGAGTTTCCCACGATCCCCGCGGGAGGGAGAGAGCAGTTCTTC.

This rearrangement joins TRBV15 to TRBJ1-2; TRBD1 aligns across 9 bases. Germline CDR1 is LNHNV and CDR2 is YYDKDF (reference sequence). J gave up 8 bases and V 5 bases, and 6 bases lay outside the gene matches. The CDR3 length is 13 residues. CDR3 loop: CATSWDRVGGYTF. CDR3 nucleotide sequence: TGTGCCACCAGCTGGGACAGGGTAGGCGGCTACACCTTC.

This clonotype has a count of ten or more. V is TRBV7-3 and J is TRBJ1-1; D unresolved. CDR3 length: 14 amino acids. Germline-derived CDR1 and CDR2 are SGHTA and FQGTGA. Deletions cut 5 bases from V and 4 bases from J, with 14 bases between. The CDR3 loop reads CASSPEAGTTEAFF. In DNA form, the CDR3 reads TGTGCCAGCAGCCCTGAGGCGGGAACCACTGAAGCTTTCTTT. The full variable domain, its missing parts supplied by reference TRBV7-3 and TRBJ1-1, is GAGVSQTPSNKVTEKGKYVELRCDPISGHTALYWYRQSLGQGPEFLIYFQGTGAADDSGLPNDRFFAVRPEGSVSTLKIQRTERGDSAVYLCASSPEAGTTEAFFGQGTRLTVV.

This clonotype was picked up many times. V and J are TRBV12-3 or TRBV12-4 and TRBJ2-1; a possible D gene is TRBD1 (6 bases). Trimming cost V 4 bases and J 9 bases, with 10 bases left between them. The CDR3 has 12 residues. CDR3 nucleotides: TGTGCCAGCAGTTACAGGGCGGTTGAGCAGTTCTTC. This codes for CASSYRAVEQFF.

This clonotype has just a few counts. J is TRBJ1-4 and V is TRBV27; possibly TRBD1 for D (6 bases). CDR1 is MNHEY and CDR2 is SMNVEV in the germline V gene (reference sequence). The CDR3 is 17 residues long. Between the trimmed V and J ends, which lost 4 bases and 8 bases, there was a span of 23 bases. This CDR3 reads CASSSGTHSGTLEKLFF. Written as DNA, the CDR3 is TGTGCCAGCAGTTCAGGGACACATTCGGGTACACTAGAAAAACTGTTTTTT.

Regarding this clonotype: A much larger clone sits a single nucleotide away, making a read error possible. The CDR3 DNA follows: TGTGCCAGCAGCTTGGGTCAAGCCTACAAGCAGTACTTC. Translated, it gives CASSLGQAYKQYF. The chain combines TRBV11-2 with TRBJ2-7; D not resolved. The CDR3 loop spans 13 amino acids. The germline V gene has CDR1 SGHAT and CDR2 FQNNGV. The whole variable domain, remainder taken from reference TRBV11-2 and TRBJ2-7, is EAGVAQSPRYKIIEKRQSVAFWCNPISGHATLYWYQQILGQGPKLLIQFQNNGVVDDSQLPKDRFSAERLKGVDSTLKIQPAKLEDSAVYLCASSLGQAYKQYFGPGTRLTVT.

This clonotype was counted many times. The chain carries TRBV4-3 and TRBJ1-1, with 9 bases lining up with TRBD1. CDR1 and CDR2 (germline): LGHNA, YSLEER. J gave up 2 bases and V 3 bases, and 7 bases lay outside the gene matches. This CDR3 comprises 16 residues. CDR3 sequence (DNA): TGCGCCAGCAGCCATGATCACAGGGGGCATAACACTGAAGCTTTCTTT. Its protein product is CASSHDHRGHNTEAFF.

The chain carries TRBV4-3 and TRBJ2-5; unclear D gene. In germline, CDR1 is LGHNA, CDR2 YSLEER. The CDR3 covers 14 residues. The V gene lost 0 bases and the J gene lost 4 bases, with 9 bases spanning the gap. Here the CDR3 reads CASSQDSVRETQYF. Here the CDR3 DNA reads TGCGCCAGCAGCCAAGACAGCGTGAGAGAGACCCAGTACTTC.

The chain has TRBV10-3 and TRBJ2-7; possible D gene TRBD1, 5 bases. V dropped 2 bases and J dropped 3 bases, with 8 bases sitting between them. The CDR3 consists of 13 residues. Germline loops: CDR1 ENHRY, CDR2 SYGVKD. CDR3 coding DNA: TGTGCCATCAGTGAGGGACAAGGCTACGAGCAGTACTTC. Protein sequence: CAISEGQGYEQYF.

In the case of this clonotype: This may arise from a read error, as a much more abundant clone is one base away. The CDR3 ends on some other residue instead of the conserved phenylalanine or tryptophan, so this is likely a read error. This chain links TRBV7-9 with TRBJ2-7; D unclear. The ends were cut back, 4 bases at V and 3 bases at J, with 13 bases in the middle. Per the germline V gene, CDR1 is SEHNR and CDR2 is FQNEAQ (reference sequence). This CDR3 is 14 amino acids long. The CDR3 bases are TGTGCCAGCAGCTCACCAAGGGATGACTACGAGCAGTACTCC. As protein: CASSSPRDDYEQYS.

In this sample, this clonotype turned up many times. V usage is TRBV9 and J usage is TRBJ1-2; 9 positions agree with TRBD1. The J segment lost 6 bases and the V segment lost 3 bases, leaving 9 bases of the junction unmatched. There are 15 residues in the CDR3. CDR1 is SGDLS, CDR2 YYNGEE, per germline. The CDR3 sequence: CASSGTGTGSHGYTF. DNA for the CDR3: TGTGCCAGCAGCGGAACCGGGACAGGGTCTCATGGCTACACCTTC.

This clonotype was counted a few times. The CDR3 DNA reads as TGCAGCGTTACCTACAATGAGCAGTTCTTC. This encodes CSVTYNEQFF. The chain employs TRBV29-1 and TRBJ2-1; D gene ambiguous. The CDR3 covers 10 residues. Germline V lookup: CDR1 SQVTM, CDR2 ANQGSEA. V lost 5 bases and J 2 bases, leaving 1 base between the germline ends.

The V and J genes are TRBV11-2 and TRBJ2-5, with no clear D. The CDR3 covers 17 residues. Deletions cut 5 bases from V and 3 bases from J, with 22 bases between. The germline V gene encodes CDR1 SGHAT and CDR2 FQNNGV. The CDR3 sequence: CASSPGLRRTPKETQYF. The CDR3, as DNA: TGTGCCAGCAGCCCCGGTCTTCGGCGGACCCCAAAAGAGACCCAGTACTTC.

V gene TRBV25-1 combines with J gene TRBJ2-7, with D perhaps assigned TRBD1 or TRBD2 (7 bases each). The length of the CDR3 is 16 residues. Per germline, CDR1 MGHDK and CDR2 SYGVNS. The V end was cut by 4 bases, the J end by 2 bases, with 18 bases between. The CDR3 loop reads CASSGGGRGKTYEQYF. In nucleotides, the CDR3 is TGTGCCAGCAGTGGGGGGGGCAGGGGGAAGACCTACGAGCAGTACTTC.

The chain uses TRBV20-1 and TRBJ2-1, with 7 bases fitting TRBD2. The germline gives CDR1 DFQATT, CDR2 SNEGSKA (reference sequence). The CDR3 covers 15 residues. V trimming: 0 bases; J trimming: 6 bases; junction bases outside the gene matches: 8. DNA for the CDR3: TGCAGTGCTAGAGATGCAGCGGGGACGCCCAATGAGCAGTTCTTC. This gives the protein CSARDAAGTPNEQFF.

V usage is TRBV5-1 and J usage is TRBJ1-2, with D possibly TRBD1 on 6 matching bases. The CDR3 has 12 residues. Germline V gene lookup returns CDR1 SGHRS and CDR2 YFSETQ. V was trimmed by 5 bases and J by 8 bases, leaving 13 bases between them. In nucleotides, the CDR3 is TGCGCCAGCAGGTATGAGGGGGGAGGCTACACCTTC. Protein product: CASRYEGGGYTF. Full variable domain (remainder filled in from reference TRBV5-1 and TRBJ1-2): KAGVTQTPRYLIKTRGQQVTLSCSPISGHRSVSWYQQTPGQGLQFLFEYFSETQRNKGNFPGRFSGRQFSNSRSEMNVSTLELGDSALYLCASRYEGGGYTFGSGTRLTVV.

This clonotype was picked up a small number of times. The chain joins TRBV27 to TRBJ2-7; 8 bases agree with TRBD2. The CDR3 runs to 15 residues. The V and J ends lost 2 bases and 3 bases, in that order; junction bases with no gene match: 6. Per the germline V gene, CDR1 is MNHEY and CDR2 is SMNVEV (reference sequence). The DNA for the CDR3 is TGTGCCAGCAGTTTAGGAGCGGGGGTAGTCTACGAGCAGTACTTC. Translated, it gives CASSLGAGVVYEQYF.

This sequence joins TRBV27 and TRBJ2-7, with TRBD1 matching over 7 bases. Germline lookup yields CDR1 MNHEY and CDR2 SMNVEV (reference sequence). This CDR3 region has 11 residues. J was trimmed by 12 bases and V by 7 bases; bases with no gene match: 9. In DNA form, the CDR3 reads TGTGCCAGCATCCAAGGGGGCCATACGTACTTC. It encodes CASIQGGHTYF.

V is TRBV14 and J is TRBJ1-4; maybe TRBD1 (5 bases). This CDR3 has 16 residues. Germline V gene lookup returns CDR1 SGHDN and CDR2 FVKESK. The V end was cut by 4 bases, the J end by 3 bases, with 15 bases between. The CDR3 sequence: CASSPQTGGSNEKLFF. In DNA form, the CDR3 reads TGTGCCAGCAGCCCCCAGACGGGGGGATCTAATGAAAAACTGTTTTTT.

Points on this clonotype: A much larger clone lies one base from this, so it may be a read error. The DNA of the CDR3 is TGTGCCAGCAGTTTGAGGCTCTCAACTAATGGAAAACTGTTTTTT. Translated: CASSLRLSTNGKLFF. This chain joins TRBV12-3 or TRBV12-4 and TRBJ1-4; D call uncertain. The CDR3 is 15 amino acids.